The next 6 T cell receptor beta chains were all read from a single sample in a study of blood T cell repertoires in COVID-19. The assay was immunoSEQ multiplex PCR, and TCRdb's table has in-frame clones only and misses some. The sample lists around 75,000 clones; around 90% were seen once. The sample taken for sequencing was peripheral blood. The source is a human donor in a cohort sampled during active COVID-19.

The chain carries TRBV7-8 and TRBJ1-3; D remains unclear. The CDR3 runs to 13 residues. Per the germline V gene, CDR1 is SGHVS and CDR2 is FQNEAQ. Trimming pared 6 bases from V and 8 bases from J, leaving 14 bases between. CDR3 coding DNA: TGTGCCAGCAGTCACAAATACGAAGACACCATATATTTT. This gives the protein CASSHKYEDTIYF.

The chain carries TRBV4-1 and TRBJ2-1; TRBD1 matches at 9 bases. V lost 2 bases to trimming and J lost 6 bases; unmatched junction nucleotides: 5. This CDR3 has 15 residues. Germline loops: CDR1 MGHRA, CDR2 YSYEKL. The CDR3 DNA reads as TGCGCCAGCAGCCAATGGACAGGGGTGTCCAATGAGCAGTTCTTC. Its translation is CASSQWTGVSNEQFF.

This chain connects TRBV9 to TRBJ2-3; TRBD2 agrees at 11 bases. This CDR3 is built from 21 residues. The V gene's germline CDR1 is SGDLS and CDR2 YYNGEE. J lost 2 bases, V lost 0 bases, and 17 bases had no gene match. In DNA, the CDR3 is TGTGCCAGCAGCGTAGGCGAGTACAGTAAGCTAGCGGGAGGTCACACAGATACGCAGTATTTT. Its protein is CASSVGEYSKLAGGHTDTQYF.

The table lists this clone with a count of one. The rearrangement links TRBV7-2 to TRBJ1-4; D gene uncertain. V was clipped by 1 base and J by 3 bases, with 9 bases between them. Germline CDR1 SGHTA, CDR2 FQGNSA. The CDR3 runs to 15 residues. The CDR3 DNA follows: TGTGCCAGCAGCTTAGTCCTAGGTCCTAATGAAAAACTGTTTTTT. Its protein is CASSLVLGPNEKLFF.

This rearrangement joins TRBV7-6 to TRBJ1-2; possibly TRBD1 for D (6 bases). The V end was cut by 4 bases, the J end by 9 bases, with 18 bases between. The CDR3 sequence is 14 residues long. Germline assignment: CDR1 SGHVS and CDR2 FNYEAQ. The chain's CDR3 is CASSSPTGQSSYTF. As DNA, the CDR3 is TGTGCCAGCAGCTCCCCGACAGGTCAGAGTAGCTACACCTTC.

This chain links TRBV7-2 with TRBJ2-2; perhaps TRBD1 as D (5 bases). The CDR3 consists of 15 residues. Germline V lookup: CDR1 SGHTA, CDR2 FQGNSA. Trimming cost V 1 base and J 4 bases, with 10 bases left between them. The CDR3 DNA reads TGTGCCAGCAGCTTAGTAAGGGGTCCCACCGGGGAGCTGTTTTTT. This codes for CASSLVRGPTGELFF.